This is a list of T cell receptor beta chains from one sample in a study of blood T cell repertoires in COVID-19. The protocol was immunoSEQ multiplex PCR, while the TCRdb copy is restricted to in-frame clones and leaves out a portion. The data show some 300,000 clones, just under 90% seen once. Sequences were obtained from PBMCs or T cells enriched from blood (not recorded which). All receptors derive from a woman in her thirties who had recovered from COVID-19. Each CDR3 is given with its conserved first and last residue. The order of the fields is J gene, clone size, D gene, V gene, CDR3 protein, CDR3 DNA. A D gene is named only where the DNA matches it firmly. Part of the rows lack a size; the others show once, few, many or a class for expanded clones.

TRBJ1-5 | . | . | TRBV18 | CASSPTTQGLYSNQPQHF | TGTGCCAGCTCACCCACCACGCAGGGACTTTATAGCAATCAGCCCCAGCATTTT
TRBJ2-7 | . | . | TRBV4-2 | CASSQAGSGPALEQYF | TGTGCCAGCAGCCAAGCCGGAAGCGGCCCTGCACTCGAGCAGTACTTC
TRBJ1-2 | . | . | TRBV19 | CASSIGRYYGYTF | TGTGCCAGTAGTATAGGCCGGTACTATGGCTACACCTTC
TRBJ1-1 | . | . | TRBV18 | CASSLLPMASSNTEAFF | TGTGCCAGCTCACTACTACCGATGGCCAGCTCAAACACTGAAGCTTTCTTT
TRBJ2-1 | . | TRBD2 | TRBV15 | CATSSRGGAGVSLAGYEQFF | TGTGCCACCAGCAGTCGGGGGGGGGCAGGGGTTTCACTAGCGGGCTATGAGCAGTTCTTC
TRBJ1-3 | . | TRBD1 | TRBV6-5 | CASSSTRGRKGNTIYF | TGTGCCAGCAGTTCTACGAGGGGGCGGAAAGGAAACACCATATATTTT
TRBJ2-7 | . | TRBD2 | TRBV5-4 | CASSPSRTSGSHEQYF | TGTGCCAGCAGCCCGTCAAGGACTAGCGGGAGTCACGAGCAGTACTTC
TRBJ1-1 | . | . | TRBV18 | CASSPLANTEAFF | TGTGCCAGCTCACCACTGGCGAACACTGAAGCTTTCTTT
TRBJ1-2 | few | . | TRBV5-5 | CASSPWGGAYGYTF | TGTGCCAGCAGCCCCTGGGGGGGGGCTTATGGCTACACCTTC
TRBJ2-1 | . | TRBD2 | TRBV24-1 | CATSDRRLAGVGEQFF | TGTGCCACCAGTGACCGCCGGCTAGCGGGAGTAGGCGAGCAGTTCTTC
TRBJ2-7 | . | TRBD1 | TRBV4-1 | CASSQPNTGGGLDEQYF | TGCGCCAGCAGCCAACCCAATACAGGGGGCGGATTAGACGAGCAGTACTTC
TRBJ1-2 | . | TRBD1 | TRBV27 | CASRRDRGDNGYTF | TGTGCCAGCAGACGGGACAGGGGGGACAATGGCTACACCTTC
TRBJ2-3 | . | . | TRBV10-1 | CASSESGGVADTQYF | TGCGCCAGCAGTGAGTCAGGGGGAGTAGCAGATACGCAGTATTTT
TRBJ1-2 | . | TRBD1 | TRBV28 | CASSRTGGIYGYTF | TGTGCCAGCAGTAGGACAGGGGGCATCTATGGCTACACCTTC
TRBJ1-1 | . | TRBD1 | TRBV5-1 | CASSSKDRPNTEAFF | TGCGCCAGCAGCTCGAAGGACAGGCCGAACACTGAAGCTTTCTTT
TRBJ1-4 | . | . | TRBV24-1 | CATSDSRNLNEKLFF | TGTGCCACCAGTGATTCGCGAAACCTTAATGAAAAACTGTTTTTT
TRBJ1-5 | . | . | TRBV28 | CASSPSGKNQPQHF | TGTGCCAGCAGCCCATCCGGGAAAAATCAGCCCCAGCATTTT
TRBJ2-7 | . | TRBD2 | TRBV11-3 | CASSLAGEVYEQYF | TGTGCCAGCAGCCTAGCGGGAGAGGTGTACGAGCAGTACTTC
TRBJ2-7 | . | TRBD2 | TRBV6-5 | CATHDPGGIYEQYF | TGTGCCACCCACGATCCGGGAGGGATCTACGAGCAGTACTTC
TRBJ1-4 | . | . | TRBV28 | CASSFIPEGEKLFF | TGTGCCAGCAGTTTTATACCCGAGGGTGAAAAACTGTTTTTT
TRBJ1-1 | once | . | TRBV6-5 | CASTLLTLTEAFF | TGTGCCAGCACTTTGTTGACATTAACTGAAGCTTTCTTT
TRBJ1-2 | . | . | TRBV29-1 | CSVGTGAGYGYTF | TGCAGCGTTGGAACTGGGGCAGGGTATGGCTACACCTTC
TRBJ1-2 | . | TRBD1 | TRBV18 | CASSLNRGDGYTF | TGTGCCAGCTCCTTAAACAGGGGAGATGGCTACACCTTC
TRBJ2-1 | . | TRBD2 | TRBV7-6 | CASSLIIGSGSYNEQFF | TGTGCCAGCAGCTTAATTATAGGGAGCGGGAGCTACAATGAGCAGTTCTTC
TRBJ2-3 | . | TRBD2 | TRBV15 | CATSSWPVAGGPGQSRPGDTQYF | TGTGCCACCAGCTCTTGGCCTGTAGCGGGAGGGCCGGGCCAATCAAGGCCGGGAGATACGCAGTATTTT
TRBJ2-7 | . | . | TRBV27 | CASSLLARGSFYEQYF | TGTGCCAGCAGTTTATTAGCTCGTGGGAGTTTTTACGAGCAGTACTTC
TRBJ1-3 | . | . | TRBV7-2 | CASGRAPGDTIYF | TGTGCCAGCGGTAGGGCTCCGGGGGACACCATATATTTT
TRBJ2-5 | . | TRBD2 | TRBV4-3 | CASSQRFIAGGRETQYF | TGCGCCAGCAGCCAACGGTTTATAGCGGGAGGTAGAGAGACCCAGTACTTC
TRBJ2-6 | . | . | TRBV27 | CASSSWTPSGANVLTF | TGTGCCAGCAGTTCATGGACACCGTCTGGGGCCAACGTCCTGACTTTC
TRBJ2-1 | . | . | TRBV7-9 | CASSFWGDNEQFF | TGTGCCAGCAGCTTTTGGGGGGACAATGAGCAGTTCTTC
TRBJ1-1 | . | . | TRBV2 | CASSARRGNTEAFF | TGTGCCAGCAGCGCCCGGAGGGGGAACACTGAAGCTTTCTTT
TRBJ2-1 | once | TRBD2 | TRBV7-9 | CASSSGTSGTFSYNEQFF | TGTGCCAGCAGCTCTGGGACTAGCGGGACCTTCTCCTACAATGAGCAGTTCTTC
TRBJ2-3 | medium-sized | . | TRBV24-1 | CATRTPFGGPTDTQYF | TGTGCCACCAGGACCCCGTTTGGCGGGCCCACAGATACGCAGTATTTT
TRBJ2-1 | . | . | TRBV11-2 | CASSLADYSNEQFF | TGTGCCAGCAGCTTAGCGGACTATTCGAATGAGCAGTTCTTC
TRBJ1-1 | few | TRBD1 | TRBV6-2/TRBV6-3 | CASSWTGGNTEAFF | TGTGCCAGCAGTTGGACAGGGGGGAACACTGAAGCTTTCTTT
TRBJ2-7 | . | . | TRBV12-5 | CASGERTSPSYEQYF | TGTGCTAGTGGGGAGAGGACAAGTCCCTCCTACGAGCAGTACTTC
TRBJ1-2 | . | . | TRBV12-3/TRBV12-4 | CASSFSGYGYTF | TGTGCCAGCAGTTTTAGCGGCTATGGCTACACCTTC
TRBJ1-3 | . | . | TRBV13 | CASSSQVSSGNTIYF | TGTGCCAGCAGCTCCCAAGTGAGCTCTGGAAACACCATATATTTT
TRBJ2-7 | once | . | TRBV11-3 | CASSLDLPQNRGYEQYF | TGTGCCAGCAGCTTAGATCTGCCCCAGAATCGTGGCTACGAGCAGTACTTC